The clone carrying this T cell receptor beta chain was seen only a few times. Its antigen remains unidentified. The sample is drawn from a study of blood T cells in healthy people across ages. Study-level points and caveats: Aged donors had fewer naive CD4+ cells and lower diversity than long-lived donors.

Isolated per sample were at least 6 million PBMCs. Germline V gene sequence: CDR1 SQVTM, CDR2 ANQGSEA. Losses at the gene ends were 6 bases for V and 6 bases for J; bases not matched to a gene: 4. CDR3 length: 13 residues. Primers used in a second PCR of roughly 6 to 11 cycles were a sample-barcoded 5' primer and a J-beta primer mix. Each cDNA molecule was tagged by a template-switch adaptor that had 12 random nucleotides. A single record per CDR3 protein comes from TCRdb applying MiXCR to the 5' RACE reads. The sample records hundreds of thousands of distinct CDR3 sequences, over 45% being singletons.

The specimen sequenced was blood. The TCR was taken from a man younger than 45 in good health. This chain connects TRBV29-1 to TRBJ2-1, with 11 bases that match TRBD1. The CDR3 DNA is TGCAGCGTCCCCGGGACAGGGGGCAATGAGCAGTTCTTC. It is translated as CSVPGTGGNEQFF.